The 13 T cell receptor beta chains given below trace back to one sample, sequenced in a study of neoadjuvant anti-PD-1 for oral cavity cancer (dated by TCRdb to the early 2020s). Explained via the paper, the time point label denotes: before neoadjuvant nivolumab. The receptor library was made with the immunoSEQ multiplex PCR assay. Drawn from immuneACCESS, this table holds only the in-frame rearrangements with V and J called that TCRdb kept. Clones are partly lost; checked studies trace under half to an unresolved V gene and leave the rest unexplained. For this sample there are about 80,000 clones; about four fifths appear just once. The top ten constitute about 3.1% of the sample. The starting material was PBMCs, obtained before nivolumab (anti-PD-1) treatment. The receptors shown here come from a person aged 40 to 85 with oral cavity squamous cell carcinoma.

The chain employs TRBV30 and TRBJ2-1; D gene unclear. The CDR3 runs to 11 residues. The V end was cut by 2 bases, the J end by 7 bases, with 6 bases between. Germline V CDR1 and CDR2: GTSNPN, SVGIG (reference sequence). This chain's CDR3 is CAWSPQNEQFF. The CDR3 coding sequence is TGTGCCTGGAGTCCCCAGAATGAGCAGTTCTTC.

V and J are TRBV6-1 and TRBJ2-3; no definite D call. The CDR3 is made up of 12 amino acids. CDR1 is MNHNS and CDR2 is SASEGT in the germline V gene. V was cut by 6 bases and J by 5 bases, with 9 bases left in between. In DNA form, the CDR3 reads TGTGCCAGCAGAGTGTCAAAAGATACGCAGTATTTT. Residues: CASRVSKDTQYF.

This chain links TRBV30 with TRBJ1-2; D possibly corresponds to TRBD1 (5 bases). V shed 4 bases and J shed 6 bases, with 15 bases lying between them. This CDR3 comprises 13 residues. Germline CDR1 GTSNPN, CDR2 SVGIG (reference sequence). The CDR3 coding sequence is TGTGCCTGGAACGTAAACCTGGGGGATGGCTACACCTTC. Translated: CAWNVNLGDGYTF.

The V and J genes are TRBV2 and TRBJ1-2, with D maybe TRBD1 (6 bases). Trimming left V 7 bases short and J 8 bases short, with 17 bases between. There are 13 residues in the CDR3. CDR1 and CDR2 from the germline V gene are SNHLY and FYNNEI. The CDR3 loop is CASKGGRLWGYTF. The CDR3 DNA reads TGTGCCAGCAAAGGGGGGCGGCTTTGGGGCTACACCTTC. The complete variable domain, with remaining parts taken from reference TRBV2 and TRBJ1-2, reads EPEVTQTPSHQVTQMGQEVILRCVPISNHLYFYWYRQILGQKVEFLVSFYNNEISEKSEIFDDQFSVERPDGSNFTLKIRSTKLEDSAMYFCASKGGRLWGYTFGSGTRLTVV.

The chain links TRBV28 to TRBJ2-7, with TRBD1 matching 7 bases. V shed 6 bases and J 4 bases; nucleotides not matched to a gene: 15. The CDR3 is made up of 16 amino acids. Germline loops: CDR1 MDHEN, CDR2 SYDVKM. CDR3 in amino acids: CASSTRGRASGYEQYF. DNA for the CDR3: TGTGCCAGCAGCACAAGGGGGCGCGCGTCCGGGTACGAGCAGTACTTC.

The chain joins TRBV9 to TRBJ2-1; TRBD2 agrees at 7 bases. The trim removed 4 bases at V and 8 bases at J, leaving 9 bases unmatched. This CDR3 has 14 amino acids. CDR1 and CDR2 from the germline V gene are SGDLS and YYNGEE. CDR3 in DNA: TGTGCCAGCAGCCTGTCGGGGGAGGGCTATGAGCAGTTCTTC. Translating it yields CASSLSGEGYEQFF.

The rearrangement links TRBV5-6 to TRBJ2-5; D unresolved. The germline gives CDR1 SGHDT, CDR2 YYEEEE. There are 13 residues in the CDR3. Trimming pared 0 bases from V and 2 bases from J, leaving 5 bases between. The CDR3 DNA follows: TGTGCCAGCAGCTTGGGGTTGCAAGAGACCCAGTACTTC. This sequence encodes CASSLGLQETQYF.

J is TRBJ1-5 and V is TRBV27; TRBD1 matches at 8 bases. The CDR3 has 17 residues. Germline V CDR1 and CDR2: MNHEY, SMNVEV (reference sequence). V trimming: 8 bases; J trimming: 5 bases; junction bases outside the gene matches: 17. CDR3 DNA sequence: TGTGCCAGCCCCACCTACGAGGACAGGGAAGTTGATCAGCCCCAGCATTTT. It encodes CASPTYEDREVDQPQHF.

J is TRBJ1-4 and V is TRBV28, with no clear D. V lost 3 bases and J lost 5, with 10 bases in between. The CDR3 spans 14 residues. Germline assignment: CDR1 MDHEN and CDR2 SYDVKM. This CDR3 reads CASSFGLGNEKLFF. The DNA for the CDR3 is TGTGCCAGCAGTTTTGGTTTGGGAAATGAAAAACTGTTTTTT.

J is TRBJ2-7 and V is TRBV10-1, with D unclear. CDR3 length: 12 residues. CDR1 and CDR2 (germline): WNHNN, SYGVQD (reference sequence). V was trimmed by 2 bases and J by 0 bases, leaving 2 bases between them. The CDR3 region has the DNA TGCGCCAGCAGTGAGGGCTCCTACGAGCAGTACTTC. This codes for CASSEGSYEQYF.

The rearrangement links TRBV27 to TRBJ2-1; 14 bases fit TRBD2. Germline values: CDR1 MNHEY, CDR2 SMNVEV (reference sequence). The CDR3 covers 17 residues. J was trimmed by 7 bases and V by 4 bases; bases with no gene match: 9. The CDR3 is CASSSWTSGRPTNEQFF. The CDR3 region has the DNA TGTGCCAGCAGTTCCTGGACTAGCGGGAGGCCTACAAATGAGCAGTTCTTC.

This chain joins TRBV6-5 and TRBJ1-1, with D possibly TRBD1 on 5 matching bases. The CDR3 consists of 14 residues. Germline-derived CDR1 and CDR2 are MNHEY and SVGAGI. V lost 6 bases and J 1 base, leaving 12 bases between the germline ends. The DNA for the CDR3 is TGTGCCAGCAGAAGGGACGGGGGGAACACTGAAGCTTTCTTT. Translated, it gives CASRRDGGNTEAFF.

The gene calls are TRBV6-1 and TRBJ2-5, with 7 nucleotides matching TRBD2. V shed 5 bases and J 1 base; nucleotides not matched to a gene: 1. CDR3 length equals 13 residues. Germline V gene data show CDR1 as MNHNS and CDR2 as SASEGT. CDR3 sequence (DNA): TGTGCCAGCAGTAGCGGGGTCCAAGAGACCCAGTACTTC. It yields the protein CASSSGVQETQYF.